The 17 T cell receptor beta chains reported below all come from one sample, sequenced in a study of blood T cell repertoires in COVID-19. Clones were sequenced by immunoSEQ multiplex PCR, and TCRdb holds only the in-frame ones, with some missing. The sample holds approximately 220,000 clones, about 88% seen once. The sample taken for sequencing was PBMCs or T cells enriched from blood (not recorded which). The receptors stem from a woman aged 25-40 years who had been exposed to COVID-19.

This clone has a handful of counts. This chain links TRBV7-2 with TRBJ2-7, with D perhaps matching TRBD1 (6 bases). The CDR3 loop spans 12 amino acids. Looked up from germline, CDR1 is SGHTA and CDR2 is FQGNSA. Trimming took 5 bases from V and 4 from J, leaving 9 bases between them. The CDR3 DNA sequence: TGTGCCAGCAGCCTAAGGGGGTACGAGCAGTACTTC. This encodes CASSLRGYEQYF.

The chain links TRBV13 to TRBJ1-4; 12 bases align to TRBD1. Germline lookup yields CDR1 PRHDT and CDR2 FYEKMQ (reference sequence). J lost 7 bases, V lost 5 bases, and 8 bases had no gene match. The CDR3 length is 16 residues. CDR3 nucleotide sequence: TGTGCCAGCAGCCTCAGGGACAGGGGGCGGCTTGAAAAACTGTTTTTT. It specifies CASSLRDRGRLEKLFF.

The V call is TRBV3-1 (or the pseudogene TRBV3-2), the J call TRBJ2-2; D gene uncertain. This CDR3 comprises 15 residues. The germline CDR1 and CDR2 sequences are LGHDT and YNNKEL (reference sequence). V was cut by 0 bases and J by 3 bases, with 8 bases left in between. DNA for the CDR3: TGTGCCAGCAGCCAAGAATTCCGGTACACCGGGGAGCTGTTTTTT. The encoded protein is CASSQEFRYTGELFF.

This chain uses TRBV18 with TRBJ1-1; 9 nucleotides match TRBD1. Germline assignment: CDR1 KGHSH and CDR2 LQKENI. The CDR3 is 15 residues long. The ends lost 2 bases at V and 5 bases at J; junction bases unmatched: 6. The DNA for the CDR3 is TGTGCCAGCTCACCAGGTGGACAGGGGTGGACTGAAGCTTTCTTT. Its protein product is CASSPGGQGWTEAFF.

The chain carries TRBV2 and TRBJ2-2, with 12 bases aligning to TRBD1. Germline values: CDR1 SNHLY, CDR2 FYNNEI. The J segment lost 9 bases and the V segment lost 4 bases, leaving 3 bases of the junction unmatched. CDR3 length equals 14 residues. The CDR3 loop is CASSGDRGLRELFF. In nucleotides, the CDR3 is TGTGCCAGCAGTGGGGACAGGGGGCTCCGGGAGCTGTTTTTT. Variable domain in full (rest from reference TRBV2 and TRBJ2-2): EPEVTQTPSHQVTQMGQEVILRCVPISNHLYFYWYRQILGQKVEFLVSFYNNEISEKSEIFDDQFSVERPDGSNFTLKIRSTKLEDSAMYFCASSGDRGLRELFFGEGSRLTVL.

This clone was observed a few times. V and J are TRBV29-1 and TRBJ2-1; TRBD2 aligns across 8 bases. The V gene end was trimmed by 4 bases and the J gene end by 6 bases; junction bases not matched to a gene: 8. Germline V gene lookup returns CDR1 SQVTM and CDR2 ANQGSEA. This CDR3 contains 14 residues. This CDR3 reads CSVGATSGFNEQFF. CDR3 sequence (DNA): TGCAGCGTTGGAGCCACTAGCGGATTCAATGAGCAGTTCTTC.

This clone came up once. This chain uses TRBV15 with TRBJ1-5; the D is unclear. The V gene lost 0 bases and the J gene lost 1 base, with 7 bases spanning the gap. Germline V lookup: CDR1 LNHNV, CDR2 YYDKDF (reference sequence). This CDR3 region has 15 residues. The CDR3 coding sequence is TGTGCCACCAGCAGAGATCCGGGGAGCAATCAGCCCCAGCATTTT. Encoded protein: CATSRDPGSNQPQHF. The variable domain in full, completed from reference TRBV15 and TRBJ1-5, reads DAMVIQNPRYQVTQFGKPVTLSCSQTLNHNVMYWYQQKSSQAPKLLFHYYDKDFNNEADTPDNFQSRRPNTSFCFLDIRSPGLGDTAMYLCATSRDPGSNQPQHFGDGTRLSIL.

The CDR3 loop is CASSQQGEGYTF. The CDR3 DNA is TGCGCCAGCAGTCAACAGGGGGAAGGCTACACCTTC. The gene calls are TRBV23-1 and TRBJ1-2; 7 nucleotides match TRBD1. TRBV23-1 qualifies as an ORF whose function is uncertain. The J segment lost 8 bases and the V segment lost 2 bases, leaving 2 bases of the junction unmatched. The CDR3 consists of 12 residues.

The genes are TRBV4-1 and TRBJ2-2; no clear D. Germline CDR1 reads MGHRA; CDR2 reads YSYEKL. The length of the CDR3 is 14 residues. V dropped 0 bases and J dropped 6 bases, with 8 bases sitting between them. The CDR3 spells CASSQERASGELFF. As DNA, the CDR3 is TGCGCCAGCAGCCAAGAGCGAGCATCCGGGGAGCTGTTTTTT.

The chain couples TRBV27 to TRBJ1-1; 10 bases line up with TRBD1. The CDR3 is 16 residues long. V shed 3 bases, J shed 3 bases, and the junction held 7 bases outside the gene matches. The V gene's germline CDR1 is MNHEY and CDR2 SMNVEV (reference sequence). The CDR3 coding sequence is TGTGCCAGCAGTTTCACCTCGACAGGGGGCTACACTGAAGCTTTCTTT. Translated: CASSFTSTGGYTEAFF.

The J gene is TRBJ1-2, the V gene TRBV3-1 (or the pseudogene TRBV3-2); a weak D match, TRBD1 (5 bases). This CDR3 contains 13 residues. V lost 5 bases, J lost 8 bases, and 15 bases lay in between. Germline values: CDR1 LGHDT, CDR2 YNNKEL (reference sequence). The CDR3 reads CASSMLGGDGYTF. Here the CDR3 DNA reads TGTGCCAGCAGCATGCTGGGGGGGGACGGCTACACCTTC.

J is TRBJ2-7 and V is TRBV24-1, with 8 bases aligning to TRBD1. CDR1 is KGHDR, CDR2 SFDVKD, per germline. V lost 4 bases to trimming and J lost 6 bases; unmatched junction nucleotides: 10. The CDR3 is 15 amino acids. The CDR3 here is CATSDIRTGSGEQYF. CDR3 bases: TGTGCCACCAGTGACATCAGGACAGGGAGTGGCGAGCAGTACTTC.

This chain connects TRBV27 to TRBJ1-2; D perhaps matches TRBD1 (5 bases). This CDR3 comprises 13 residues. Germline CDR1 reads MNHEY; CDR2 reads SMNVEV (reference sequence). Trimming took 8 bases from V and 0 from J, leaving 10 bases between them. CDR3 nucleotide sequence: TGTGCCAGCGGGGCAACCCCTAACTATGGCTACACCTTC. Residues: CASGATPNYGYTF.

The V call is TRBV7-6, the J call TRBJ2-2; TRBD2 matches 8 bases. The CDR3 is made up of 19 amino acids. CDR1 and CDR2 from the germline V gene are SGHVS and FNYEAQ. The V segment lost 0 bases and the J segment 4 bases; nucleotides outside the gene matches: 13. CDR3 amino acids: CASSLAAGGLPLSTGELFF. The CDR3 coding sequence is TGTGCCAGCAGCTTAGCGGCGGGGGGCCTCCCCCTCAGCACCGGGGAGCTGTTTTTT.

This clone was observed a single time. The chain links TRBV5-1 to TRBJ2-5, with 7 bases that match TRBD1. Germline V gene lookup returns CDR1 SGHRS and CDR2 YFSETQ. The J segment lost 4 bases and the V segment lost 4 bases, leaving 7 bases of the junction unmatched. This CDR3 has 14 amino acids. The CDR3 sequence is CASSETGWRETQYF. Here the CDR3 DNA reads TGCGCCAGCAGCGAGACAGGGTGGAGAGAGACCCAGTACTTC.

The chain has TRBV29-1 and TRBJ2-7, with 10 bases matching TRBD1. CDR1 is SQVTM and CDR2 is ANQGSEA in the germline V gene. The CDR3 loop spans 18 amino acids. Trimming removed 4 bases from V and 0 bases from J; junction bases left unmatched: 15. This CDR3 is CSVGIEGQGLRGSYEQYF. The CDR3 nucleotides are TGCAGCGTTGGGATAGAGGGACAGGGGTTGCGGGGCTCCTACGAGCAGTACTTC.

This rearrangement joins TRBV15 to TRBJ1-1; 7 bases fit TRBD1. The CDR3 is made up of 14 amino acids. Germline V gene data show CDR1 as LNHNV and CDR2 as YYDKDF (reference sequence). With 0 bases clipped from V and 6 bases from J, the junction kept 4 bases outside the gene matches. The CDR3 protein is CATSRDRGGPEAFF. The DNA for the CDR3 is TGTGCCACCAGCAGAGATAGAGGGGGCCCTGAAGCTTTCTTT.